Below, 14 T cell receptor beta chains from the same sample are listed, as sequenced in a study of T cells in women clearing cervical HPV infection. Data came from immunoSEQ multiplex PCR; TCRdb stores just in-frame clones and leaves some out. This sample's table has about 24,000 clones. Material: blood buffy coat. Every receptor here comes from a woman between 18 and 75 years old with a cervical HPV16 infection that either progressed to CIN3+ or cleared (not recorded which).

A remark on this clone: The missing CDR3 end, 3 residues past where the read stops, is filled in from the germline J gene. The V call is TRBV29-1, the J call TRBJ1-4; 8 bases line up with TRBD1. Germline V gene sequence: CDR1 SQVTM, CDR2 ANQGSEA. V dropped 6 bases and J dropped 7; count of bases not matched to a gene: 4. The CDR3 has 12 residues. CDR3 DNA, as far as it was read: TGCAGCGTCTACAGGGGGGGTGAAAAA. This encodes CSVYRGGEK. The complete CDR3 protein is CSVYRGGEKLFF.

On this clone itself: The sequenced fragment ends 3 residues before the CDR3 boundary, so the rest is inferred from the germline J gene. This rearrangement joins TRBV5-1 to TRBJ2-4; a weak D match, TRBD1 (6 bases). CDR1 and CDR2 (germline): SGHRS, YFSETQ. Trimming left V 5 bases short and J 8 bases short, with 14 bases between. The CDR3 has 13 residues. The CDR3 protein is CASSVRGWDIQYF. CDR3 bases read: TGCGCCAGCAGTGTTAGGGGGTGGGACATT. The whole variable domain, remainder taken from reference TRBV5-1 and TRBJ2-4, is KAGVTQTPRYLIKTRGQQVTLSCSPISGHRSVSWYQQTPGQGLQFLFEYFSETQRNKGNFPGRFSGRQFSNSRSEMNVSTLELGDSALYLCASSVRGWDIQYFGAGTRLSVL.

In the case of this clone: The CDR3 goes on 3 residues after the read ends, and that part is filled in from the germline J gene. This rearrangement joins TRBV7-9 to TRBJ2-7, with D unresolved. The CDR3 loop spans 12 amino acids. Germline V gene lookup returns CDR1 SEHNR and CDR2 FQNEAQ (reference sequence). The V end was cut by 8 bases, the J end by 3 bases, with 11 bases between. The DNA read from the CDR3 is TGTGCCAGCTCCCAGGCGAACTACGAG. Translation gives CASSQANYE. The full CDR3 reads CASSQANYEQYF.

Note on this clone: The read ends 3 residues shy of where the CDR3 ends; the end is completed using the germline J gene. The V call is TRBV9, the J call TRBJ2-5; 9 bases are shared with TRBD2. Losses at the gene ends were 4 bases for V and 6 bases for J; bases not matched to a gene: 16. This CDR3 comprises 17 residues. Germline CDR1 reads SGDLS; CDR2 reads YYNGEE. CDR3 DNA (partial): TGTGCCAGCAGCCGCGACCTGGCGGGGGGGGCCAGGAAGACC. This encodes CASSRDLAGGARKT. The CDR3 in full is CASSRDLAGGARKTQYF.

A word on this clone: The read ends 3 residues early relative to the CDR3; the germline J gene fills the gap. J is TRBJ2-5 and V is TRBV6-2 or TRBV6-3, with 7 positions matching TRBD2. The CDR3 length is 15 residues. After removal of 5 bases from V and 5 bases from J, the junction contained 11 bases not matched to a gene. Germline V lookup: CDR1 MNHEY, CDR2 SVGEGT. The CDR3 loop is CASSQPGAGLETQYF. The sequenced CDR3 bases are TGTGCCAGCAGTCAGCCGGGAGCGGGACTTGAGACC.

The sequenced part of the CDR3 DNA is TGTGCCAGCAGCTTAGGGGGCAAGGCATACGAG. This sequence encodes CASSLGGKAYE. The full CDR3 reads CASSLGGKAYEQYF. The gene calls are TRBV7-2 and TRBJ2-7; D may be TRBD1 (5 bases). From the germline J gene comes the end of the CDR3, since the read stops 3 residues before it. Germline loops: CDR1 SGHTA, CDR2 FQGNSA. V was shortened by 1 base and J by 4 bases, with 11 bases between the two germline ends. This CDR3 comprises 14 residues.

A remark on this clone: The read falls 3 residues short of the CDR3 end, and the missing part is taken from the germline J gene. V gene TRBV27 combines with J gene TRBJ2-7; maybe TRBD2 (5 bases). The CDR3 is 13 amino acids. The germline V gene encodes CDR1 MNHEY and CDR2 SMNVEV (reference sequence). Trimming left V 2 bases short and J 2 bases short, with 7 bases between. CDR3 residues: CASSLQAAYEQYF. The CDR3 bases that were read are TGTGCCAGCAGTTTACAAGCGGCCTACGAG.

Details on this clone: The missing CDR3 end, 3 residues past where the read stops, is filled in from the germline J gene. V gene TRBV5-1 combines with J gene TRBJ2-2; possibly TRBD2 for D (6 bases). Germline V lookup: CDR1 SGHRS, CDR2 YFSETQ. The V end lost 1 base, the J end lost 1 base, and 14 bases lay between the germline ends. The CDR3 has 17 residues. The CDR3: CASSLHSSEMNTGELFF. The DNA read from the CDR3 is TGCGCCAGCAGCTTGCATTCTAGCGAAATGAACACCGGGGAG.

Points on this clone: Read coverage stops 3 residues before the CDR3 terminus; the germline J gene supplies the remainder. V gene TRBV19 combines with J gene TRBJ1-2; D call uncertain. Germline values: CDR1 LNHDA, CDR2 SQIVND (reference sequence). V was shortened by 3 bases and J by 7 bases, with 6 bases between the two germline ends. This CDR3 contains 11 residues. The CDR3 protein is CASSILSGYTF. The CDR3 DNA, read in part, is TGTGCCAGTAGTATTCTCTCTGGC.

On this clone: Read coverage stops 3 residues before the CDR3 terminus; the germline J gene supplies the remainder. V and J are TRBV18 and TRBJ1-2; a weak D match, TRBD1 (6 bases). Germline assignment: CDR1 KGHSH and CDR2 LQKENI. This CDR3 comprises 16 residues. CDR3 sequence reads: CASSPTTSGGRDDYTF. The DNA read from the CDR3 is TGTGCCAGCTCACCGACGACTAGCGGGGGGCGGGACGAC.

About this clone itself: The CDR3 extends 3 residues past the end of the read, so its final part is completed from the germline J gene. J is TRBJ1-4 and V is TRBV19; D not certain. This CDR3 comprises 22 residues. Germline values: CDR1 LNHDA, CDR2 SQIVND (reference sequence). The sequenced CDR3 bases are TGTGCCAGTAGTATTTCCCGCCGGACTCGGGGTGGGCATAGCTCCTATAATTCACCA. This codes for CASSISRRTRGGHSSYNSP. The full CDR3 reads CASSISRRTRGGHSSYNSPLFF.

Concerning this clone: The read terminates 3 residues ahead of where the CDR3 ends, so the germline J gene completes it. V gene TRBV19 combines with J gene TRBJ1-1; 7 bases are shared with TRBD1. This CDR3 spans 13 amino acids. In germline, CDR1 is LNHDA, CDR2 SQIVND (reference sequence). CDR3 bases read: TGTGCCAGTACCGATTTACAGGGGCGTGGG. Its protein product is CASTDLQGRG. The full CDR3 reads CASTDLQGRGAFF.

Partial CDR3 DNA: TGTGCCAGCAGCTTAATAAGGACACTTTATGGC. Encoded protein: CASSLIRTLYG. The whole CDR3 region reads CASSLIRTLYGYTF. The chain links TRBV7-9 to TRBJ1-2, with D tentatively TRBD1 (5 bases). The sequence runs out 3 residues before the end of the CDR3; the remainder is reconstructed from the germline J gene. The V and J ends lost 2 bases and 5 bases respectively, with 12 bases between them. The CDR3 runs to 14 residues. Germline CDR1 is SEHNR and CDR2 is FQNEAQ (reference sequence).

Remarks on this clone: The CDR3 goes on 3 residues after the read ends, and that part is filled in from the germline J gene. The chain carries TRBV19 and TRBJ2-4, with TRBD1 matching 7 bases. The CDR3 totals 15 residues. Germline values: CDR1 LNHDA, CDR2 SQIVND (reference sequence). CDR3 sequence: CASSIGQASLIGQYF. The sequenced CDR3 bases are TGTGCCAGTAGTATCGGACAGGCCTCTCTGATTGGT.